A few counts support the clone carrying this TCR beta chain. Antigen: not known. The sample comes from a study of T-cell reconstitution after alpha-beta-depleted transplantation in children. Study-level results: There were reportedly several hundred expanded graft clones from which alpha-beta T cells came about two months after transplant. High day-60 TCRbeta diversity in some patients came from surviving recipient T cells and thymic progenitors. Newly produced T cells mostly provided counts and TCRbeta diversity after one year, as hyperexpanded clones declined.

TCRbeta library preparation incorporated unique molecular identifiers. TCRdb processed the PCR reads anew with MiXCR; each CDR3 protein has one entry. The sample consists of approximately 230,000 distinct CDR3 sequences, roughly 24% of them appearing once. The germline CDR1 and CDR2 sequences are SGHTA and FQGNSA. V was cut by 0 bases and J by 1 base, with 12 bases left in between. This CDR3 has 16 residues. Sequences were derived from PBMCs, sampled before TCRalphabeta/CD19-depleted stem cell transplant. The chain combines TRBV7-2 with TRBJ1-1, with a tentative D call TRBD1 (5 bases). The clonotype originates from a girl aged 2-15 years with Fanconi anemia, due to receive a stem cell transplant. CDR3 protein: CASSLAPGFGNTEAFF. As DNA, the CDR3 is TGTGCCAGCAGCTTAGCCCCAGGGTTTGGGAACACTGAAGCTTTCTTT.